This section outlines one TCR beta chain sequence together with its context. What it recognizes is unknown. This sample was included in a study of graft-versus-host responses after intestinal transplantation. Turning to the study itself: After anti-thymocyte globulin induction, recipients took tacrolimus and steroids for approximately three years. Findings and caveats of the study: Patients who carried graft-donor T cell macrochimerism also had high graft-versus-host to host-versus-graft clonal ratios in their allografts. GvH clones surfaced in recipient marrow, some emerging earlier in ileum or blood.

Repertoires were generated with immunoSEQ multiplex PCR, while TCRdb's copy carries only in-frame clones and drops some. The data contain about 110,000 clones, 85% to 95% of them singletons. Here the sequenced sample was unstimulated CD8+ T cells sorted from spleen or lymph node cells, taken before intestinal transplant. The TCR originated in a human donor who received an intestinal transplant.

The CDR3 bases are TGCGCCAGCAGCCAATCACAGGGGGAAGGTGAAAAACTGTTTTTT. Its protein is CASSQSQGEGEKLFF. V usage is TRBV4-1 and J usage is TRBJ1-4; 8 nucleotides align to TRBD1. Losses at the gene ends were 2 bases for V and 7 bases for J; bases not matched to a gene: 6. The CDR3 spans 15 residues. Germline V lookup: CDR1 MGHRA, CDR2 YSYEKL.